The 11 T cell receptor beta chains listed next were all sequenced from one sample in a study of Graves' ophthalmopathy and Graves' hyperthyroidism (dated by TCRdb to 2016 to 2018). Sequenced using an Illumina HiSeq 2000. For repertoire sequencing, TCR beta CDR3 regions were amplified from RNA transcripts. The first round of RT-PCR was done with HTBI primers and the Qiagen OneStep RT-PCR kit, and was followed by a second round of multiplex PCR, then size selection and purification. TCRdb reanalyzed the raw reads on its own, using fastp at Q25 for trimming and MiXCR for clone calling, and kept in-frame beta chains. Rows are unified per CDR3 protein, each entry keeping the most common DNA and genes. The sample has about 1.2 million distinct CDR3 sequences on record, about two fifths of them singletons. The ten most abundant clones make up over 8.5% of the sample. The specimen was peripheral blood or thyroid tissue (not recorded which). The receptors here all came from an adult man with Graves' hyperthyroidism.

The chain combines TRBV7-8 with TRBJ2-7; 9 nucleotides agree with TRBD1. The CDR3 runs to 15 residues. Losses at the gene ends were 5 bases for V and 3 bases for J; bases not matched to a gene: 8. Germline V gene data show CDR1 as SGHVS and CDR2 as FQNEAQ. The CDR3 DNA is TGTGCCAGCAGCGCACAGGGGGCCGAACGCTACGAGCAGTACTTC. It specifies CASSAQGAERYEQYF. Combining the CDR3 with reference TRBV7-8 and TRBJ2-7 gives the whole variable domain GAGVSQSPRYKVAKRGQDVALRCDPISGHVSLFWYQQALGQGPEFLTYFQNEAQLDKSGLPSDRFFAERPEGSVSTLKIQRTQQEDSAVYLCASSAQGAERYEQYFGPGTRLTVT.

This clonotype was seen ten or more times. This chain connects TRBV10-3 to TRBJ2-5; D remains unclear. The germline V gene has CDR1 ENHRY and CDR2 SYGVKD. The CDR3 runs to 14 residues. Deletions cut 0 bases from V and 4 bases from J, with 9 bases between. The DNA of the CDR3 is TGTGCCATCAGTGAGTCGGAAGTGGGAGAGACCCAGTACTTC. It is translated as CAISESEVGETQYF.

This clonotype was observed many times. The V and J genes are TRBV29-1 and TRBJ1-1; D is ambiguous. V lost 4 bases and J 11 bases, leaving 14 bases between the germline ends. The CDR3 runs to 11 residues. The germline gives CDR1 SQVTM, CDR2 ANQGSEA. The CDR3 nucleotides are TGCAGCGTTGTTGGGAAGGCCGGGGCTTTCTTT. Translated: CSVVGKAGAFF.

In this sample, this clonotype turned up many times. J is TRBJ2-7 and V is TRBV19; the D is unclear. V was clipped by 4 bases and J by 4 bases, with 17 bases between them. This CDR3 is 15 amino acids long. From germline, CDR1 is LNHDA and CDR2 SQIVND (reference sequence). The DNA of the CDR3 is TGTGCCAGTAGTAAGGGAACGACCCACCTTTACGAGCAGTACTTC. It translates to CASSKGTTHLYEQYF.

This clonotype occurred many times. This chain uses TRBV29-1 with TRBJ2-7; perhaps TRBD1 as D (6 bases). This CDR3 region has 19 residues. Germline CDR1 is SQVTM and CDR2 is ANQGSEA. Between the trimmed V and J ends, which lost 6 bases and 5 bases, there was a span of 35 bases. Here the CDR3 DNA reads TGCAGCGTCGCCTACAGGGCGCGACCAGGGAAGACCGTCTTACACGAGCAGTACTTC. Translated: CSVAYRARPGKTVLHEQYF.

In the case of this clonotype: This clone may be a read error of a much larger clone one base away. The J gene is TRBJ1-1, the V gene TRBV20-1, with TRBD1 matching 7 bases. Unmatched junction bases numbered 6, after V lost 7 bases and J lost 1 base. The CDR3 covers 13 residues. Germline CDR1 is DFQATT and CDR2 is SNEGSKA (reference sequence). The CDR3 nucleotides are TGCAGTGTTAGCCACAGGGGGAACACTGAAGCTTTCTTT. Its protein product is CSVSHRGNTEAFF.

J is TRBJ1-1 and V is TRBV9; D not resolved. CDR1 and CDR2 from the germline V gene are SGDLS and YYNGEE. The CDR3 is 14 amino acids. V lost 1 base to trimming and J lost 1 base, with 8 bases between them. CDR3 loop: CASSVNVGNTEAFF. In nucleotides, the CDR3 is TGTGCCAGCAGCGTAAACGTGGGGAACACTGAAGCTTTCTTT.

DNA for the CDR3: TGTGCCAGCAGCCCCCGGGCTTTCTTT. Residues: CASSPRAFF. The chain recombines TRBV13 with TRBJ1-1; D uncertain. CDR1 PRHDT and CDR2 FYEKMQ come from the germline V gene (reference sequence). V lost 5 bases, J lost 11 bases, and 6 bases lay in between. This CDR3 region has 9 residues.

This clonotype was observed at least ten times. V gene TRBV7-3 combines with J gene TRBJ2-6, with a tentative D call TRBD1 (6 bases). Germline CDR1 is SGHTA and CDR2 is FQGTGA. V lost 5 bases and J 4 bases, leaving 18 bases between the germline ends. The length of the CDR3 is 17 residues. The CDR3 coding sequence is TGTGCCAGCAGCCCCCCGGTATTGGGGGCGGGGGCCAACGTCCTGACTTTC. This gives the protein CASSPPVLGAGANVLTF.

The chain is built from TRBV24-1 and TRBJ1-6; TRBD1 aligns across 8 bases. V lost 2 bases to trimming and J lost 9 bases; unmatched junction nucleotides: 5. The germline gives CDR1 KGHDR, CDR2 SFDVKD. The CDR3 is 15 amino acids. CDR3 sequence reads: CATSDWTGRSSPLHF. The CDR3, as DNA: TGTGCCACCAGTGATTGGACAGGGAGGAGTTCACCCCTCCACTTT.

This chain links TRBV10-3 with TRBJ1-2; no clear D gene. CDR1 is ENHRY, CDR2 SYGVKD, per germline. Trimming shortened V by 10 bases and J by 3 bases, and 21 bases separated the two germline ends. The CDR3 contains 15 residues. Here the CDR3 reads CASSHLFADDYGYTF. The CDR3 bases are TGTGCCAGCAGCCACCTTTTCGCGGACGACTATGGCTACACCTTC.